The sequence of this T cell receptor (beta chain) was determined in a study of Ad26.COV2.S vaccination and SARS-CoV-2 variants. Study-wide results and caveats: Those who received vaccine or placebo ended up with similar non-spike TCR breadth. Vaccine recipients posted higher spike-specific TCR breadth than their placebo counterparts. After vaccination, reports described spike-specific CD8+ and CD4+ T cell responses as showing substantial breadth.

V was pared by 4 bases and J by 5 bases, with 7 bases of the junction left unmatched. Germline CDR1 MNHEY, CDR2 SVGEGT. This CDR3 comprises 14 residues. Treatment of the sample: some 20 received Ad26.COV2.S at low or high dose, single or two shots; 5 received placebo; per-sample allocation not given. On day 63 after the first injection, vaccine and placebo recipients gave samples. About this clone itself: The antigen remains unidentified.

Data came from immunoSEQ multiplex PCR; TCRdb stores just in-frame clones and leaves some out. This sample has about 350,000 clones, with less than 90% found just once. The source material was peripheral blood, sampled in a trial of Ad26.COV2.S vaccine versus placebo. V is TRBV6-2 or TRBV6-3 and J is TRBJ1-2; 7 bases are shared with TRBD1. This receptor was identified in a person aged 18 to 59 who received the Ad26.COV2.S COVID-19 vaccine or a placebo. The CDR3, as DNA: TGTGCCAGCAGTTCCGGGACAGTCATATATGGCTACACCTTC. This codes for CASSSGTVIYGYTF.